The next 26 T cell receptor beta chains were all read from a single sample in a study of blood T cells in healthy people across ages. A second PCR of roughly 6 to 12 cycles used a sample-barcoded 5' primer and a J-beta primer mix. Each CDR3 protein is one row after TCRdb ran MiXCR on the 5' RACE reads. The sample records about 1.6 million distinct CDR3 sequences, 30% to 40% being singletons. The sample consisted of blood. The receptors shown here come from a woman in her thirties in good health.

The V call is TRBV6-6, the J call TRBJ2-5, with 7 bases that match TRBD1. This CDR3 is built from 15 residues. Germline CDR1 reads MNHNY; CDR2 reads SVGAGI (reference sequence). Losses at the gene ends were 1 base for V and 2 bases for J; bases not matched to a gene: 4. This chain's CDR3 is CASSYLDRSQETQYF. In nucleotides, the CDR3 is TGTGCCAGCAGTTACTTGGACAGGTCGCAAGAGACCCAGTACTTC.

This chain uses TRBV12-3 or TRBV12-4 with TRBJ2-7; 7 bases fit TRBD2. This CDR3 has 13 residues. With V trimmed by 7 bases and J by 2 bases, 5 bases remained unmatched. The CDR3 here is CASKRGLAYEQYF. For the CDR3, the DNA is TGTGCCAGCAAGAGAGGACTAGCCTACGAGCAGTACTTC.

The table lists this clonotype with many counts. This sequence joins TRBV20-1 and TRBJ2-1; D uncertain. The length of the CDR3 is 12 residues. V was cut by 0 bases and J by 6 bases, with 6 bases left in between. The germline V gene encodes CDR1 DFQATT and CDR2 SNEGSKA (reference sequence). CDR3 DNA sequence: TGCAGTGCTAGAGAGGGCGGCAATGAGCAGTTCTTC. Amino acid sequence: CSAREGGNEQFF.

This clonotype was counted between two and nine times. This CDR3 reads CASSELLGRQETQYF. The CDR3 DNA reads as TGTGCCAGCAGTGAACTCCTAGGGAGGCAAGAGACCCAGTACTTC. The chain carries TRBV25-1 and TRBJ2-5, with D perhaps matching TRBD2 (6 bases). CDR3 length: 15 amino acids. CDR1 MGHDK and CDR2 SYGVNS come from the germline V gene. V lost 2 bases and J 2 bases, leaving 12 bases between the germline ends.

J is TRBJ2-3 and V is TRBV4-1; 9 nucleotides agree with TRBD1. This CDR3 comprises 17 residues. The germline V gene has CDR1 MGHRA and CDR2 YSYEKL. V was clipped by 2 bases and J by 1 base; unmatched bases: 7. The CDR3 coding sequence is TGCGCCAGCAGCCAACCAGGGCGGGACAGGGGCACAGATACGCAGTATTTT. This encodes CASSQPGRDRGTDTQYF.

This clonotype was observed a handful of times. This chain connects TRBV4-1 to TRBJ2-5, with D possibly TRBD2 on 6 matching bases. The CDR3 extends over 18 amino acids. Germline loops: CDR1 MGHRA, CDR2 YSYEKL. V gave up 4 bases and J gave up 4 bases, with 25 bases separating them. The CDR3 bases are TGCGCCAGCAGCCCGGGGGTCTTGAAGGGTGTGGGTGGAGAGACCCAGTACTTC. It yields the protein CASSPGVLKGVGGETQYF.

This clonotype was detected many times. This chain connects TRBV3-1 to TRBJ2-7; 8 bases match TRBD1. CDR1 LGHDT and CDR2 YNNKEL come from the germline V gene (reference sequence). V dropped 4 bases and J dropped 0; count of bases not matched to a gene: 2. The CDR3 consists of 14 residues. CDR3: CASSRTGNSYEQYF. DNA of the CDR3: TGTGCCAGCAGCCGGACAGGGAACTCCTACGAGCAGTACTTC.

The rearrangement links TRBV20-1 to TRBJ2-5, with D perhaps TRBD2 (5 bases). Germline V CDR1 and CDR2: DFQATT, SNEGSKA (reference sequence). The CDR3 contains 16 residues. V shed 0 bases and J shed 2 bases, with 16 bases lying between them. Here the CDR3 DNA reads TGCAGTGCTAGAGATGTCGGCGAGGGCTATCAAGAGACCCAGTACTTC. Protein product: CSARDVGEGYQETQYF.

This chain connects TRBV4-1 to TRBJ2-3; 10 positions match TRBD1. V lost 4 bases to trimming and J lost 5 bases; unmatched junction nucleotides: 6. CDR1 MGHRA and CDR2 YSYEKL come from the germline V gene. The CDR3 runs to 15 residues. CDR3 coding DNA: TGCGCCAGCAGCCCCCCGGGACAGGGGAAAGATACGCAGTATTTT. This sequence encodes CASSPPGQGKDTQYF.

The CDR3 DNA sequence: TGTGCCAGTAGCGCAGGGGAGCGATACAATGAGCAGTTCTTC. Protein sequence: CASSAGERYNEQFF. The chain carries TRBV19 and TRBJ2-1, with D possibly being TRBD1 (6 bases). Deletions cut 6 bases from V and 4 bases from J, with 13 bases between. The V gene's germline CDR1 is LNHDA and CDR2 SQIVND (reference sequence). CDR3 length equals 14 residues.

This sequence joins TRBV30 and TRBJ2-2; perhaps TRBD2 as D (5 bases). CDR3 size: 13 residues. CDR1 is GTSNPN, CDR2 SVGIG, per germline (reference sequence). V was cut by 3 bases and J by 3 bases, with 8 bases left in between. This CDR3 is CAWRGGYTGELFF. The CDR3 nucleotides read TGTGCCTGGAGGGGCGGGTACACCGGGGAGCTGTTTTTT.

The CDR3 region is CAISKGGENEQFF. In nucleotides, the CDR3 is TGTGCCATCAGTAAAGGAGGGGAAAATGAGCAGTTCTTC. The V and J genes are TRBV10-3 and TRBJ2-1; tentative D call: TRBD2 (6 bases). Per germline, CDR1 ENHRY and CDR2 SYGVKD. V dropped 5 bases and J dropped 7 bases, with 12 bases sitting between them. CDR3 length: 13 amino acids.

The V gene is TRBV4-2, the J gene TRBJ2-5; TRBD1 matches at 8 bases. V shed 3 bases, J shed 11 bases, and the junction held 8 bases outside the gene matches. Germline V gives CDR1 LGHNA, CDR2 YNFKEQ. The CDR3 contains 13 residues. This CDR3 reads CASSQEDRVEQYF. The CDR3 coding sequence is TGTGCCAGCAGCCAGGAGGACAGGGTAGAGCAGTACTTC.

This clonotype was counted a few times. The chain couples TRBV6-6 to TRBJ2-7; D is undetermined. The germline CDR1 and CDR2 sequences are MNHNY and SVGAGI (reference sequence). Trimming shortened V by 2 bases and J by 0 bases, and 11 bases separated the two germline ends. The CDR3 is made up of 15 amino acids. The DNA of the CDR3 is TGTGCCAGCAGTTACGACGGCCCCAGCTCCTACGAGCAGTACTTC. Translating it yields CASSYDGPSSYEQYF.

This chain connects TRBV30 to TRBJ2-5; D may correspond to TRBD1 or TRBD2 (5 bases each). TRBJ2-7 matches the DNA end more closely, so the J call is doubtful. The CDR3 has 12 residues. Per germline, CDR1 GTSNPN and CDR2 SVGIG (reference sequence). The CDR3 region is CAGGPSTYEQYF. The CDR3 DNA reads as TGTGCCGGGGGACCGTCAACCTACGAGCAGTACTTC.

J is TRBJ2-3 and V is TRBV10-3; either TRBD1 or TRBD2 may fit D (6 bases each). CDR1 and CDR2 (germline): ENHRY, SYGVKD. The germline V and J ends were trimmed by 3 bases and 4 bases, with 14 bases remaining between them. The CDR3 sequence is 15 residues long. CDR3 sequence (DNA): TGTGCCATCAGTGAAGAGGGGGGAGGTGCAGATACGCAGTATTTT. It translates to CAISEEGGGADTQYF.

In its sample, this clonotype was seen once. The chain carries TRBV28 and TRBJ1-4; TRBD1 is a possible D gene (6 bases). This CDR3 region has 16 residues. V lost 6 bases to trimming and J lost 3 bases, with 17 bases between them. The germline V gene encodes CDR1 MDHEN and CDR2 SYDVKM. The CDR3 protein is CASSGTGKSPNEKLFF. Here the CDR3 DNA reads TGTGCCAGCAGCGGCACAGGGAAGTCACCTAATGAAAAACTGTTTTTT.

The chain joins TRBV15 to TRBJ1-2, with 8 bases identical to TRBD1. Germline CDR1 is LNHNV and CDR2 is YYDKDF (reference sequence). Losses at the gene ends were 6 bases for V and 0 bases for J; bases not matched to a gene: 12. The CDR3 runs to 17 residues. CDR3 coding DNA: TGTGCCACCAGGGTCCTCCCAGGGGGCCAGGCTAACTATGGCTACACCTTC. Amino acid sequence: CATRVLPGGQANYGYTF.

The chain joins TRBV20-1 to TRBJ1-5; D might be TRBD1 (6 bases). Trimming cost V 2 bases and J 0 bases, with 11 bases left between them. This CDR3 has 15 amino acids. CDR1 is DFQATT and CDR2 is SNEGSKA in the germline V gene (reference sequence). In DNA form, the CDR3 reads TGCAGTGCTAGAAGGGGGACGGATAGCAATCAGCCCCAGCATTTT. Protein product: CSARRGTDSNQPQHF.

This clonotype showed up just once. The chain is built from TRBV11-2 and TRBJ2-3, with D perhaps matching TRBD1 or TRBD2 (5 bases each). With 5 bases removed from V and 5 bases from J, the gap between germline ends came to 17 bases. This CDR3 has 15 residues. From germline, CDR1 is SGHAT and CDR2 FQNNGV. The CDR3 nucleotides read TGTGCCAGCAGCCTTTTATCCGGGACGATAGATACGCAGTATTTT. Its translation is CASSLLSGTIDTQYF. The full variable domain, with the rest looked up from reference TRBV11-2 and TRBJ2-3, is EAGVAQSPRYKIIEKRQSVAFWCNPISGHATLYWYQQILGQGPKLLIQFQNNGVVDDSQLPKDRFSAERLKGVDSTLKIQPAKLEDSAVYLCASSLLSGTIDTQYFGPGTRLTVL.

This chain connects TRBV7-8 to TRBJ2-7, with 12 bases fitting TRBD2. This CDR3 has 15 residues. The germline V gene has CDR1 SGHVS and CDR2 FQNEAQ. With 4 bases clipped from V and 6 bases from J, the junction kept 7 bases outside the gene matches. CDR3 loop: CASSSTSGSVAEQYF. Written as DNA, the CDR3 is TGTGCCAGCAGCTCGACTAGCGGGAGTGTCGCCGAGCAGTACTTC.

The chain links TRBV9 to TRBJ2-5; 9 nucleotides match TRBD2. J gave up 5 bases and V 0 bases, and 8 bases lay outside the gene matches. Germline loops: CDR1 SGDLS, CDR2 YYNGEE. The CDR3 totals 16 residues. CDR3 coding DNA: TGTGCCAGCAGCGTAGAGGCGGGGGGGCCCTGGGAGACCCAGTACTTC. This translates into CASSVEAGGPWETQYF.

This clonotype has just a few counts. The chain joins TRBV6-1 to TRBJ2-5, with TRBD2 as a possible D gene (5 bases). The ends were cut back, 8 bases at V and 7 bases at J, with 17 bases in the middle. The CDR3 loop spans 13 amino acids. The germline V gene encodes CDR1 MNHNS and CDR2 SASEGT. CDR3 in DNA: TGTGCCAGCCTGGCTCAAGACTATCGGACCCAGTACTTC. Translating it yields CASLAQDYRTQYF.

This clonotype was detected only a few times. CDR3 nucleotides: TGTGCCAGCAGCTTGTCCCGGGACAGGGACTACGAGCAGTACTTC. This sequence encodes CASSLSRDRDYEQYF. This sequence joins TRBV28 and TRBJ2-7, with 9 nucleotides matching TRBD1. This CDR3 is built from 15 residues. Germline CDR1 and CDR2: MDHEN and SYDVKM. The trim removed 6 bases at V and 3 bases at J, leaving 9 bases unmatched.

The V call is TRBV11-2, the J call TRBJ2-2; D is unresolved. V was pared by 1 base and J by 7 bases, with 10 bases between. From germline, CDR1 is SGHAT and CDR2 FQNNGV. The CDR3 contains 14 residues. CDR3 DNA: TGTGCCAGCAGCTTAGGACTTGTAATCGGGGAGCTGTTTTTT. It yields the protein CASSLGLVIGELFF.

This clonotype was picked up many times. This chain joins TRBV10-3 and TRBJ2-7; TRBD2 agrees at 8 bases. The trim removed 3 bases at V and 1 base at J, leaving 8 bases unmatched. This CDR3 spans 16 amino acids. The germline V gene encodes CDR1 ENHRY and CDR2 SYGVKD. CDR3 bases: TGTGCCATCAGTGATTCTACGGGAGGGCCTTCCTACGAGCAGTACTTC. The encoded protein is CAISDSTGGPSYEQYF.